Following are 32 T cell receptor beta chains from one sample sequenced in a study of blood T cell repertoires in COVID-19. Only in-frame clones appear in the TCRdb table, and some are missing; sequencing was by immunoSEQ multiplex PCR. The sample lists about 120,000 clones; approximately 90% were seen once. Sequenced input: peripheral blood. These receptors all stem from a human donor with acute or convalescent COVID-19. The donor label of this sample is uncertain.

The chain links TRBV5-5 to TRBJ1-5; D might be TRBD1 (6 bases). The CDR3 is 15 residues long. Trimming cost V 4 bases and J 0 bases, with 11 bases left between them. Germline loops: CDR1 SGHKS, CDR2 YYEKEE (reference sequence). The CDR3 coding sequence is TGTGCCAGCAGCGAAACAGGGTATAGCAATCAGCCCCAGCATTTT. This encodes CASSETGYSNQPQHF.

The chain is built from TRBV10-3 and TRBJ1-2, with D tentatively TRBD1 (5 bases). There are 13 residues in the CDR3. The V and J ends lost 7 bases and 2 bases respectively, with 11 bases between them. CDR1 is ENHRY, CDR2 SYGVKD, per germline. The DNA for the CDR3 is TGTGCCATCACCCCACAGGAGAACTATGGCTACACCTTC. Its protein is CAITPQENYGYTF.

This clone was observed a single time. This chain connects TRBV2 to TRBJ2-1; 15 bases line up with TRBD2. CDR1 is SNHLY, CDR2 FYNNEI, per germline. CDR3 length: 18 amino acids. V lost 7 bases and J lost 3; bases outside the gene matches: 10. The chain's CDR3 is CASNLGLAGGGIYNEQFF. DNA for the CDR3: TGTGCCAGCAATCTTGGACTAGCGGGAGGGGGAATCTACAATGAGCAGTTCTTC.

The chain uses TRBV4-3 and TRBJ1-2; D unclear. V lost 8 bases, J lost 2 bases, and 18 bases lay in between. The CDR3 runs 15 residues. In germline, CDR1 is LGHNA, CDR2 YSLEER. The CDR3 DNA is TGCGCCAGCGCCAACCAACACCTCCTCAACTATGGCTACACCTTC. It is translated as CASANQHLLNYGYTF.

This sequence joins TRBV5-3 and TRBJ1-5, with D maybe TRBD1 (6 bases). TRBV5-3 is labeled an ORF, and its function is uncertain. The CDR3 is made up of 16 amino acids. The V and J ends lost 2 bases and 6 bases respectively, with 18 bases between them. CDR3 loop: CARSFNSGDPFQPQHF. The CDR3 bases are TGTGCCAGAAGCTTTAATTCAGGGGACCCTTTTCAGCCCCAGCATTTT.

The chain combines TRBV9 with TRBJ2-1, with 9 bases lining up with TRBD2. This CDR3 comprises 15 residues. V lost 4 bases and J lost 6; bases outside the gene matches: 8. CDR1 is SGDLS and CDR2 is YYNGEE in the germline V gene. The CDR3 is CASSPPGTSFNEQFF. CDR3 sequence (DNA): TGTGCCAGCAGCCCCCCCGGGACTAGCTTCAATGAGCAGTTCTTC.

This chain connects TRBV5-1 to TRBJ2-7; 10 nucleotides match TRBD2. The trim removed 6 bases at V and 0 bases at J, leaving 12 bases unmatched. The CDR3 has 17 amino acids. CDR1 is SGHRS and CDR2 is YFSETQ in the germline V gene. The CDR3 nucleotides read TGCGCCAGCAAATTTGCTAGCGGGAGTGGGACCTCCTACGAGCAGTACTTC. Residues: CASKFASGSGTSYEQYF.

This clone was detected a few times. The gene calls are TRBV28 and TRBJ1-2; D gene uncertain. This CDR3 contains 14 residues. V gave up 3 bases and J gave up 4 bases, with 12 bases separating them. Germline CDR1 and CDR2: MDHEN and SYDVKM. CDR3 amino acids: CASSLPGWSYGYTF. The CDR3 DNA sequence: TGTGCCAGCAGTTTGCCCGGATGGAGCTATGGCTACACCTTC.

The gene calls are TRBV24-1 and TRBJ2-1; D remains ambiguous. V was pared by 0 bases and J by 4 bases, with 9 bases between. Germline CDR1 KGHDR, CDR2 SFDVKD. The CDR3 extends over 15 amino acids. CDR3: CATSDLYSRYNEQFF. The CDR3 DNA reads TGTGCCACCAGTGATTTGTATTCTCGGTACAATGAGCAGTTCTTC.

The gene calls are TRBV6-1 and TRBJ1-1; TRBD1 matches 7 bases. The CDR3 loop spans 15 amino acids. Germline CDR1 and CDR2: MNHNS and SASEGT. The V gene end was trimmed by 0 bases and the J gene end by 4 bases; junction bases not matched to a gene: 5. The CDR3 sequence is CASSEARQGLTEAFF. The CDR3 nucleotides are TGTGCCAGCAGTGAAGCGAGACAGGGACTCACTGAAGCTTTCTTT.

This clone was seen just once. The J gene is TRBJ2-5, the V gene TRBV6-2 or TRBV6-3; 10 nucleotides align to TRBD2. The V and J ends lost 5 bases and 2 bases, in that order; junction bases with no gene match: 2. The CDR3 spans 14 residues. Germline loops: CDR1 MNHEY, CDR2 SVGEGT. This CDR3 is CASSLAGVQETQYF. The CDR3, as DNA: TGTGCCAGCAGTCTAGCGGGGGTGCAAGAGACCCAGTACTTC.

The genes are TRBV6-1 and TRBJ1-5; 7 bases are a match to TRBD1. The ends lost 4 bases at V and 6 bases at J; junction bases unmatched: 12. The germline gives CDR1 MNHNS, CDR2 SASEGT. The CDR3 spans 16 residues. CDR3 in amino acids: CASSATGEFGSQPQHF. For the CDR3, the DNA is TGTGCCAGCAGTGCTACAGGGGAGTTCGGCAGTCAGCCCCAGCATTTT.

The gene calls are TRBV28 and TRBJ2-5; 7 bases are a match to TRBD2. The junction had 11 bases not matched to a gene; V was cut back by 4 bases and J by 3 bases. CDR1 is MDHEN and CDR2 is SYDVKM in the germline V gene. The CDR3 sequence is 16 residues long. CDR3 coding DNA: TGTGCCAGCAGTTCCCCCCTAGCGGCGCTTAAAGAGACCCAGTACTTC. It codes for CASSSPLAALKETQYF.

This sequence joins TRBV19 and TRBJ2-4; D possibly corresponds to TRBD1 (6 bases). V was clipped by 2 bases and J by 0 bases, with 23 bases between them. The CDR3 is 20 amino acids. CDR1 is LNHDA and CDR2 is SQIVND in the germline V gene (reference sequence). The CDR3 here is CASSISGQLGETVAKNIQYF. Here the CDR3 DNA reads TGTGCCAGTAGTATAAGCGGACAGCTTGGTGAAACCGTAGCCAAAAACATTCAGTACTTC.

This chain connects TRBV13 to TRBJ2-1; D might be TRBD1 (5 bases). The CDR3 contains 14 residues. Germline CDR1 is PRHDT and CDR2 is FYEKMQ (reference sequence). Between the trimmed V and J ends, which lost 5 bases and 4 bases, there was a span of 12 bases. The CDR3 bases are TGTGCCAGCAGCCCAACAACAGGTTACAATGAGCAGTTCTTC. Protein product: CASSPTTGYNEQFF.

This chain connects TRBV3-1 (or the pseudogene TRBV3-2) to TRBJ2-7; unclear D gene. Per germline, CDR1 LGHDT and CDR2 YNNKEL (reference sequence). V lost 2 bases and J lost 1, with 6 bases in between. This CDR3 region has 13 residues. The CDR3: CASSQISSYEQYF. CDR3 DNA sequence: TGTGCCAGCAGCCAAATCTCTTCCTACGAGCAGTACTTC.

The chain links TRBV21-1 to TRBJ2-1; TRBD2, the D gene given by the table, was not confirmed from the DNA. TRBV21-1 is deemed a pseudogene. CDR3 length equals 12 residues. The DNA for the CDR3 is TGTGCCAGCCGGGAAGGCCCCAATGAGCAGTTCTTC. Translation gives CASREGPNEQFF.

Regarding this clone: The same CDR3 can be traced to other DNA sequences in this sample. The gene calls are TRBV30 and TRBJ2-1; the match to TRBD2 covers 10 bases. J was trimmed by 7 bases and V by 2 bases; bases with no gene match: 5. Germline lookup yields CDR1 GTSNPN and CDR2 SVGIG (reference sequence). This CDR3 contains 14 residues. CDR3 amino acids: CAWSSLAGVNEQFF. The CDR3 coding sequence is TGTGCCTGGAGTAGCCTAGCGGGGGTGAATGAGCAGTTCTTC.

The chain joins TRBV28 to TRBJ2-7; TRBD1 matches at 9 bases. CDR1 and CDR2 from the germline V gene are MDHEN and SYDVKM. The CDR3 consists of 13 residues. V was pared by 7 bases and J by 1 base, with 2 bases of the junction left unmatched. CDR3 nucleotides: TGTGCCAGCAAGGACAGGGGATCCTACGAGCAGTACTTC. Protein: CASKDRGSYEQYF. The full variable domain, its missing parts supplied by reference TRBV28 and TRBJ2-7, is DVKVTQSSRYLVKRTGEKVFLECVQDMDHENMFWYRQDPGLGLRLIYFSYDVKMKEKGDIPEGYSVSREKKERFSLILESASTNQTSMYLCASKDRGSYEQYFGPGTRLTVT.

CDR3 region: CAISGAYLGANVLTF. As DNA, the CDR3 is TGTGCCATCAGTGGGGCCTATCTTGGGGCCAACGTCCTGACTTTC. This chain links TRBV10-3 with TRBJ2-6; D gene uncertain. The ends were cut back, 4 bases at V and 3 bases at J, with 10 bases in the middle. CDR3 size: 15 residues. Germline CDR1 is ENHRY and CDR2 is SYGVKD.

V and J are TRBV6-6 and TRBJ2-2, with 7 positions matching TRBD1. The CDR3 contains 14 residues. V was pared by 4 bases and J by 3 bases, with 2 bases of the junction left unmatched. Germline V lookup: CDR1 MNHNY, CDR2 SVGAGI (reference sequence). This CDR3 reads CASSWDRHTGELFF. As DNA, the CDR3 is TGTGCCAGCAGTTGGGACAGACACACCGGGGAGCTGTTTTTT.

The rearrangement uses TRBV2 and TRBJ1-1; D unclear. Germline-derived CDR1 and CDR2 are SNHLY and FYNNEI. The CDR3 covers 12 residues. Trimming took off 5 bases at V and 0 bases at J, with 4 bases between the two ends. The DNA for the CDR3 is TGTGCCAGCAGTTTCATGAACACTGAAGCTTTCTTT. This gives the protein CASSFMNTEAFF.

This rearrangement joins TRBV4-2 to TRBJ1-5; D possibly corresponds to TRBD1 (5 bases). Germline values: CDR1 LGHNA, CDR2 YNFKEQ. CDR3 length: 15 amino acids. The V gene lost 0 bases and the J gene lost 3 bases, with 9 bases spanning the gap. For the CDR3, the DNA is TGTGCCAGCAGCCAAGAGTCAGGGTACAATCAGCCCCAGCATTTT. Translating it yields CASSQESGYNQPQHF.

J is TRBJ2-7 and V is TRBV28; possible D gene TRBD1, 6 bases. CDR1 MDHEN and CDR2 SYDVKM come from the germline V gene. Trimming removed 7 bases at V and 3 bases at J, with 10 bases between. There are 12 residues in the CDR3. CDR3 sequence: CASTGQIYEQYF. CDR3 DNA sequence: TGTGCCAGCACAGGACAGATCTACGAGCAGTACTTC.

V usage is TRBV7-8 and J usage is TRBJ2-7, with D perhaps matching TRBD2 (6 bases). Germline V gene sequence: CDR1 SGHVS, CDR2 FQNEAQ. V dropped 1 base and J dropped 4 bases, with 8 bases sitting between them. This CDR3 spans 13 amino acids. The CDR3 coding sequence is TGTGCCAGCAGCTTAGACGCGGGGTACGAGCAGTACTTC. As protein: CASSLDAGYEQYF.

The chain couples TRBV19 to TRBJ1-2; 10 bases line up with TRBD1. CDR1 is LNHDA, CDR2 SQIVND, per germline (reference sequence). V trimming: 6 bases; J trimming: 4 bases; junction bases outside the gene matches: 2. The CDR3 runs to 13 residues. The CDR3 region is CASRDRGSYGYTF. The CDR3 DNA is TGTGCCAGTAGGGACAGGGGGTCCTATGGCTACACCTTC.

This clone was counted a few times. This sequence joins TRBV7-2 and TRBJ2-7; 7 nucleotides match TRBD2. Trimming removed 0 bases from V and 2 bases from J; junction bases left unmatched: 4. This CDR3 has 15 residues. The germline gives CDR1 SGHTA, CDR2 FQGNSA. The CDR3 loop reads CASSLAGRPTYEQYF. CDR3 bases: TGTGCCAGCAGCTTAGCCGGGAGGCCCACCTACGAGCAGTACTTC.

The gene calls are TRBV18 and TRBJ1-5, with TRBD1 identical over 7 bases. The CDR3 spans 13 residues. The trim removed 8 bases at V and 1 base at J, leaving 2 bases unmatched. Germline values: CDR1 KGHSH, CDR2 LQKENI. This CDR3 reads CASGQESNQPQHF. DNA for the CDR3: TGTGCCAGCGGACAGGAAAGCAATCAGCCCCAGCATTTT.

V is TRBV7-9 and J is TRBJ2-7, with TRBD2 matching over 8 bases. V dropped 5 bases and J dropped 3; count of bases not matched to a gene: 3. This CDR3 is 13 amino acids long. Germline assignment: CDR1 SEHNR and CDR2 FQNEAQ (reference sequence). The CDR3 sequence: CASSRGTSYEQYF. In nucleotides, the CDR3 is TGTGCCAGCAGCCGTGGGACTAGCTACGAGCAGTACTTC.

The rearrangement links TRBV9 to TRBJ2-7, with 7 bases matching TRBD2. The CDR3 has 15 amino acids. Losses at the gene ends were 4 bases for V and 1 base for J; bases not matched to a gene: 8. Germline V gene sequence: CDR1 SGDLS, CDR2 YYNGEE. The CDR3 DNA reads TGTGCCAGCAGCCTCGAGCGGGACGTATCCTACGAGCAGTACTTC. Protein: CASSLERDVSYEQYF.

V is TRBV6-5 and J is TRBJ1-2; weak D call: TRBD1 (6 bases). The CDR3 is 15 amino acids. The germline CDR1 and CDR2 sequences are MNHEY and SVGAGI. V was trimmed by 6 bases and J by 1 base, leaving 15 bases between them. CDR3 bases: TGTGCCAGCAGCCGAGCGACAGGTAGTAACTATGGCTACACCTTC. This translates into CASSRATGSNYGYTF.

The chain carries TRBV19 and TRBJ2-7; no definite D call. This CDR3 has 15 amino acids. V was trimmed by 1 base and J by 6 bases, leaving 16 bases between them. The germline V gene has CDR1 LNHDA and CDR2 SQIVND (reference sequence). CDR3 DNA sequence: TGTGCCAGTAGTATAGTTCCACAGCCCCTCCTCGAGCAGTACTTC. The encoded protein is CASSIVPQPLLEQYF.